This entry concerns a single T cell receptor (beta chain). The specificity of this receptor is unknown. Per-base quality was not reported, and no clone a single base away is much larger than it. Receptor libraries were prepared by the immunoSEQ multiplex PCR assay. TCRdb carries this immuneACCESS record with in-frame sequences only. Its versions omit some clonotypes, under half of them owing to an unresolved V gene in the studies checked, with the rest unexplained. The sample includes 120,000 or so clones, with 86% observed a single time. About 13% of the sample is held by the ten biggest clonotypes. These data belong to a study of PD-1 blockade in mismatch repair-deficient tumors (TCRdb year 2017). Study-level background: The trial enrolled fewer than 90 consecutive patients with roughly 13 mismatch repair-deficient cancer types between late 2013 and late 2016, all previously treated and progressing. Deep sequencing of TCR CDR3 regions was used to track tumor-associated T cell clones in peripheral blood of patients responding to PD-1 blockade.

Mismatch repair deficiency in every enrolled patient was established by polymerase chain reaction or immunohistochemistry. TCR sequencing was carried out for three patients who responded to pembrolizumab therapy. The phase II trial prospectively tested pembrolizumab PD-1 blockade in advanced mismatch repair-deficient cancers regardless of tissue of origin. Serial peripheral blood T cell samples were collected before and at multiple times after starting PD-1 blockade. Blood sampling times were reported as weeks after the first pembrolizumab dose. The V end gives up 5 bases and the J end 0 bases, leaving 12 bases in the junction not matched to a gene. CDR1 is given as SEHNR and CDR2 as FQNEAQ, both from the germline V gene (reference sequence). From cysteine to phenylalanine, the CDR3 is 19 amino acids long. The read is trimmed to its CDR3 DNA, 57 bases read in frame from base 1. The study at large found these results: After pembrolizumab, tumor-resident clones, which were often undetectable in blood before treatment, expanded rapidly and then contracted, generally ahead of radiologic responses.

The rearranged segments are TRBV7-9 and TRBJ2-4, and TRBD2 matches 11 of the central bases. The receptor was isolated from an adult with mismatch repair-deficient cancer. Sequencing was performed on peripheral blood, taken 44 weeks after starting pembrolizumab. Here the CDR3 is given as CASSPTLAGGLLAKNIQYF. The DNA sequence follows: TGTGCCAGCAGCCCGACGCTAGCGGGAGGACTCCTAGCCAAAAACATTCAGTACTTC.